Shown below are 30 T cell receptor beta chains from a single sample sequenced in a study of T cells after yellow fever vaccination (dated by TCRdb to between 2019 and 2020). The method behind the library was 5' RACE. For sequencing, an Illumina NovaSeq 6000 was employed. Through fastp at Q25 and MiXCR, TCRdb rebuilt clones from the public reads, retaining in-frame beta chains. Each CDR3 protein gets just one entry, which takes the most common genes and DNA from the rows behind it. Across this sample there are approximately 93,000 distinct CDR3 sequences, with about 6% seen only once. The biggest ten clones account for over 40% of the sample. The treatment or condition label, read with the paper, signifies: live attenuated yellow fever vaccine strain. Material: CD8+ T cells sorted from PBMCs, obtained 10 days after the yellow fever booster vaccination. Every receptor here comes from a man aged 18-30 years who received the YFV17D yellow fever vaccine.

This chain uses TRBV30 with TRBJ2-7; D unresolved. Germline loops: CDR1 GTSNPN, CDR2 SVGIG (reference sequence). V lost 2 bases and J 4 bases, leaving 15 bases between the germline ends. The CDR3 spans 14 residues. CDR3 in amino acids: CAWSKTVTGYEQYF. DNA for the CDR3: TGTGCCTGGAGTAAGACGGTAACTGGATACGAGCAGTACTTC.

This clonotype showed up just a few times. CDR3 loop: CASSFRGRSTDTQYF. The CDR3 DNA reads TGTGCCAGCAGCTTCAGGGGCCGCAGCACAGATACGCAGTATTTT. V usage is TRBV11-2 and J usage is TRBJ2-3, with D possibly matching TRBD1 (6 bases). CDR3 length equals 15 residues. Germline V lookup: CDR1 SGHAT, CDR2 FQNNGV. Trimming stripped 3 bases from V and 0 bases from J, with 10 bases between.

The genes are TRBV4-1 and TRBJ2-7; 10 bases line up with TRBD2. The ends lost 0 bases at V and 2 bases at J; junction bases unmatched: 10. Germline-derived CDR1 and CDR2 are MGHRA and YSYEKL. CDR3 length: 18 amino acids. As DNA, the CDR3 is TGCGCCAGCAGCCAAGAGGGGGGGCTAGCGGGGGAGACCTACGAGCAGTACTTC. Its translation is CASSQEGGLAGETYEQYF.

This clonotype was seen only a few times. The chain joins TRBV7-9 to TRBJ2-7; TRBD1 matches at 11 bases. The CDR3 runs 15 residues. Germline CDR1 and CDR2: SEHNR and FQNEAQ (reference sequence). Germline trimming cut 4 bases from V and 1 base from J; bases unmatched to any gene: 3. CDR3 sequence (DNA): TGTGCCAGCAGCTCTGGACAGGGGGCTTCCTACGAGCAGTACTTC. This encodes CASSSGQGASYEQYF. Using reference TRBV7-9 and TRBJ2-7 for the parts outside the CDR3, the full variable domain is DTGVSQNPRHKITKRGQNVTFRCDPISEHNRLYWYRQTLGQGPEFLTYFQNEAQLEKSRLLSDRFSAERPKGSFSTLEIQRTEQGDSAMYLCASSSGQGASYEQYFGPGTRLTVT.

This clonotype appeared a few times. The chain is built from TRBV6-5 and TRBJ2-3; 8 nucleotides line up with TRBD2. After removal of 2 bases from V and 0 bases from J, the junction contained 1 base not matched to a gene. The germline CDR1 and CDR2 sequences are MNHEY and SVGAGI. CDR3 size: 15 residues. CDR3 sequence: CASSYGGGSTDTQYF. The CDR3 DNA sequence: TGTGCCAGCAGTTACGGCGGGGGGAGCACAGATACGCAGTATTTT.

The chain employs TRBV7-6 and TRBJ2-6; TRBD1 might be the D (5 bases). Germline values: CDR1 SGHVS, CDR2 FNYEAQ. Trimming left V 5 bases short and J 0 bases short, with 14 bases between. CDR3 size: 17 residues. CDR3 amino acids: CASSAIREPSGANVLTF. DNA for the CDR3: TGTGCCAGCAGCGCAATCAGGGAACCCTCTGGGGCCAACGTCCTGACTTTC.

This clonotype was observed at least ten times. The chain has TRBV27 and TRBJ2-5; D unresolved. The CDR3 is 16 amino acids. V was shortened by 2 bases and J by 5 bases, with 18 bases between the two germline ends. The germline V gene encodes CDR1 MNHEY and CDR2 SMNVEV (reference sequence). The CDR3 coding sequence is TGTGCCAGCAGTTTAATCCCGCCTGGAGCGTGGGAGACCCAGTACTTC. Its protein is CASSLIPPGAWETQYF.

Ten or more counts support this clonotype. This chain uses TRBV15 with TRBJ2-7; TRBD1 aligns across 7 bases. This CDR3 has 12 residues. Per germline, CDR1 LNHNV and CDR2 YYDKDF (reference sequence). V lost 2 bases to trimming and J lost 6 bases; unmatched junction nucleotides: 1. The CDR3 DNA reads TGTGCCACCAGCAGAAACAGGGGCGAGCAGTACTTC. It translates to CATSRNRGEQYF.

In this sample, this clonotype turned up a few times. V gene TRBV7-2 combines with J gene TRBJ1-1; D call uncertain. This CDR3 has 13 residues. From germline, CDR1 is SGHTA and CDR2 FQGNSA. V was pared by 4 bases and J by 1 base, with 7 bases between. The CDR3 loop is CASSYVRNTEAFF. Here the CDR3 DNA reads TGTGCCAGCAGCTACGTCAGGAACACTGAAGCTTTCTTT.

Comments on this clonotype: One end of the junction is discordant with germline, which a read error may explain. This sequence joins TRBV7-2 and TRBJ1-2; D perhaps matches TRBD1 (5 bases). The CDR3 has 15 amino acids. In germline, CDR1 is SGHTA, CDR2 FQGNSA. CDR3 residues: CASSVARGANYGYTF. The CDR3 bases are TGTGCCAGCAGCGTAGCAAGGGGCGCTAACTATGGCTACACCTTC.

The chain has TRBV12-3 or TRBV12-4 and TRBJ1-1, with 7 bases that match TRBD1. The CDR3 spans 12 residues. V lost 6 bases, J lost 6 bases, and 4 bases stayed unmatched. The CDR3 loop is CASSHDRAEAFF. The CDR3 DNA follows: TGTGCCAGCAGCCACGACAGGGCTGAAGCTTTCTTT.

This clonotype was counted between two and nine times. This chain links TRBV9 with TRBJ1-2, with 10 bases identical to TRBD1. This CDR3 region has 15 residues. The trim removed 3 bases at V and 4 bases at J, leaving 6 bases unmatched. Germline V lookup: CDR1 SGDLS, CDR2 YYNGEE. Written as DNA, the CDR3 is TGTGCCAGCAGCGCCCGGGACAGGGGATTCTATGGCTACACCTTC. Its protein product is CASSARDRGFYGYTF.

The CDR3, as DNA: TGTGCCAGCAGCCGACCCGGACAGGGGAACTATGGCTACACCTTC. It specifies CASSRPGQGNYGYTF. This chain links TRBV7-9 with TRBJ1-2, with 9 bases fitting TRBD1. CDR1 and CDR2 (germline): SEHNR, FQNEAQ (reference sequence). V was clipped by 5 bases and J by 2 bases; unmatched bases: 6. The CDR3 runs to 15 residues.

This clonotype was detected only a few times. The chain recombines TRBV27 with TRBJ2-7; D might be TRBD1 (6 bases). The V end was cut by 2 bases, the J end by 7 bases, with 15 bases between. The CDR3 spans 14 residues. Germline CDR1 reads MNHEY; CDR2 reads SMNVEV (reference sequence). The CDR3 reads CASSLVRQGSEQYF. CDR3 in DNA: TGTGCCAGCAGTTTAGTCCGCCAGGGGTCGGAGCAGTACTTC.

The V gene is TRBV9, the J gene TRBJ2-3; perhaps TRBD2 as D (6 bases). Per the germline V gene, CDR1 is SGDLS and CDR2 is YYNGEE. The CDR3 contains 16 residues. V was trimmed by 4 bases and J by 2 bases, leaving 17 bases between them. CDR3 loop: CASSKGGSGLTDTQYF. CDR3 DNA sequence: TGTGCCAGCAGCAAAGGTGGTAGCGGCCTCACAGATACGCAGTATTTT.

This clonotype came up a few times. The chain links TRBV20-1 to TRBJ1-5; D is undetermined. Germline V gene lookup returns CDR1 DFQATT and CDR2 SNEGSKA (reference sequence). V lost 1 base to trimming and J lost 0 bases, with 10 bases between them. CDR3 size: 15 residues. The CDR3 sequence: CSARVSPYSNQPQHF. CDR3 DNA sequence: TGCAGTGCTAGAGTCAGTCCATATAGCAATCAGCCCCAGCATTTT.

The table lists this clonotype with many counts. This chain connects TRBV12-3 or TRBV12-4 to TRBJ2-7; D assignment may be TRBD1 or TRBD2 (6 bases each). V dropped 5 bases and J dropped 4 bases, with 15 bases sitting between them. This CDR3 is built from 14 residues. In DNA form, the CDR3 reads TGTGCCAGCAGTCGGGCAGGGGACTTGTACGAGCAGTACTTC. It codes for CASSRAGDLYEQYF.

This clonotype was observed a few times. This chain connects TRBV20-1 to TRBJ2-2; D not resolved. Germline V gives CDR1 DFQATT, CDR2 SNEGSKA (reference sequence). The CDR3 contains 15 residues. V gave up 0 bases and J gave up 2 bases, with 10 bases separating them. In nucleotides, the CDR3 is TGCAGTGCTAGAGATCCAACATTCAACACCGGGGAGCTGTTTTTT. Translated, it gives CSARDPTFNTGELFF.

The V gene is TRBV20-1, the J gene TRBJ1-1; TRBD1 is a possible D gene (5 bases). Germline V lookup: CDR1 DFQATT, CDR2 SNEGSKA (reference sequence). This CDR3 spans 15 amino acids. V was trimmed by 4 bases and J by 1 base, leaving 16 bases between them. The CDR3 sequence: CSAKGGQGPNTEAFF. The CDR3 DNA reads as TGCAGTGCTAAGGGCGGGCAGGGACCGAACACTGAAGCTTTCTTT.

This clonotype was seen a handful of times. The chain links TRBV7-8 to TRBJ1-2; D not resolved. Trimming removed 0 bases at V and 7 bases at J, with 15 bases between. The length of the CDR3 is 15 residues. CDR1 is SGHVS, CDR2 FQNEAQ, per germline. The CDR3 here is CASSLAAGPGGGYTF. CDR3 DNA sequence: TGTGCCAGCAGCTTAGCAGCAGGCCCCGGAGGTGGCTACACCTTC. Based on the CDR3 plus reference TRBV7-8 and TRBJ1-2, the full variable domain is GAGVSQSPRYKVAKRGQDVALRCDPISGHVSLFWYQQALGQGPEFLTYFQNEAQLDKSGLPSDRFFAERPEGSVSTLKIQRTQQEDSAVYLCASSLAAGPGGGYTFGSGTRLTVV.

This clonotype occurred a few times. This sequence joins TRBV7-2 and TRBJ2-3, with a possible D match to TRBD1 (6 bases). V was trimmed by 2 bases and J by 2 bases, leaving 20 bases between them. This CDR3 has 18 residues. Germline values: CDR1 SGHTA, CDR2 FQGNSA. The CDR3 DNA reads TGTGCCAGCAGCTTATGGTCCCTTGACAGGCCCCCCACAGATACGCAGTATTTT. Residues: CASSLWSLDRPPTDTQYF.

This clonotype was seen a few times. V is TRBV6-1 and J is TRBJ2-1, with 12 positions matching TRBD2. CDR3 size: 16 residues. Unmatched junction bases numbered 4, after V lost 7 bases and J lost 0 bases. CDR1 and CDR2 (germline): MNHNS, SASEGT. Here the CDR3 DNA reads TGTGCCAGCAACAAACTAGCGGGGGGCTCCTACAATGAGCAGTTCTTC. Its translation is CASNKLAGGSYNEQFF.

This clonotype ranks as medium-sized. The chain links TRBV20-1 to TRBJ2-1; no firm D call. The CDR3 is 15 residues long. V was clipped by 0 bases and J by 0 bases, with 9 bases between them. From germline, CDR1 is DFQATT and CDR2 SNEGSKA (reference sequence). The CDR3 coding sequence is TGCAGTGCTAGAGATTTGACCACCTCCTACAATGAGCAGTTCTTC. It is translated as CSARDLTTSYNEQFF.

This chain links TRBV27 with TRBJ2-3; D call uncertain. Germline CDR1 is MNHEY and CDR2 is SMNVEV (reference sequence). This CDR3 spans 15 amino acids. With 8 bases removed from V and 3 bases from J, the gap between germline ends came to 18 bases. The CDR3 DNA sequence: TGTGCCAGCCGCGAAGGGCTGGGCTGGACAGATACGCAGTATTTT. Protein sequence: CASREGLGWTDTQYF.

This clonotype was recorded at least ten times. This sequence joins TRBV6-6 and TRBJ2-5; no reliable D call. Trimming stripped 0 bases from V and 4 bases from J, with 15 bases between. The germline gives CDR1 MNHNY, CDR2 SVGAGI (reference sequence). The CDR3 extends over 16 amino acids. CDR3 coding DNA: TGTGCCAGCAGTTACTCTCGACCCAAAATGGGAGAGACCCAGTACTTC. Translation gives CASSYSRPKMGETQYF.

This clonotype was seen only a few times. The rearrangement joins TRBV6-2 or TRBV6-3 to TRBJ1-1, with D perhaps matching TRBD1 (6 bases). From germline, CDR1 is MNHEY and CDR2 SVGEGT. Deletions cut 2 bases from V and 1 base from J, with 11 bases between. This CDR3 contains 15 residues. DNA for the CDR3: TGTGCCAGCAGTTACGCGGGGGGCTGGAACACTGAAGCTTTCTTT. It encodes CASSYAGGWNTEAFF.

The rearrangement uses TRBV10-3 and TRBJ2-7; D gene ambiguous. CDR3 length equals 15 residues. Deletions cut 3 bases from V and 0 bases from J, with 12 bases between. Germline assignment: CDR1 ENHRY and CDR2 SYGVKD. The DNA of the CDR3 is TGTGCCATCAGTGACCCCTCACAGAGCTCCTACGAGCAGTACTTC. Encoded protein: CAISDPSQSSYEQYF.

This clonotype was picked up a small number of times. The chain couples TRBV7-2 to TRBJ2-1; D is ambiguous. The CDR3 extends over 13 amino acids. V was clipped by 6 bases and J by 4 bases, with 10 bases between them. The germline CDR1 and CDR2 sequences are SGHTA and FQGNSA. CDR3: CASSLPPYNEQFF. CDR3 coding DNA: TGTGCCAGCAGTCTCCCGCCTTACAATGAGCAGTTCTTC. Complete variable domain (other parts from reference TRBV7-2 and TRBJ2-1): GAGVSQSPSNKVTEKGKDVELRCDPISGHTALYWYRQSLGQGLEFLIYFQGNSAPDKSGLPSDRFSAERTGGSVSTLTIQRTQQEDSAVYLCASSLPPYNEQFFGPGTRLTVL.

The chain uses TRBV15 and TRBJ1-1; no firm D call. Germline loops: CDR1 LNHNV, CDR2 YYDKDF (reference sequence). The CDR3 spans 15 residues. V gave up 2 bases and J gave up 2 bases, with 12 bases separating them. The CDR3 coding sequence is TGTGCCACCAGCAGAAGTCGACCCGCCAACACTGAAGCTTTCTTT. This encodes CATSRSRPANTEAFF.

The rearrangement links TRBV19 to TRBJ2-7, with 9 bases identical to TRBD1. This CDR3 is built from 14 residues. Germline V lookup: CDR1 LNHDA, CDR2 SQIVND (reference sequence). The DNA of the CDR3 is TGTGCAAGGGCCGGGACAGGGTGGACCTACGAGCAGTACGTC. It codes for CARAGTGWTYEQYV.